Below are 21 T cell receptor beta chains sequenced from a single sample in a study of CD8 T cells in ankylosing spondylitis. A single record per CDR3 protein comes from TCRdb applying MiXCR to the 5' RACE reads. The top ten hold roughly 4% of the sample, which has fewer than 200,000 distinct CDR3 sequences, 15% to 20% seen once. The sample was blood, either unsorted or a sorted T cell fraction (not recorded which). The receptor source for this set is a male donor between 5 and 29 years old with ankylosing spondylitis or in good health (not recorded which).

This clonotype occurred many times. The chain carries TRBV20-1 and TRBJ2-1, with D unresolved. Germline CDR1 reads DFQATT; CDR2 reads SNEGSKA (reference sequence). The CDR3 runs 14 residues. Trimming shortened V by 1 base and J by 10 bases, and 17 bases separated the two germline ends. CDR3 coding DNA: TGCAGTGCTAGAGCGGCGAAGCCCCCGTGGGAGCAGTTCTTC. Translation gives CSARAAKPPWEQFF.

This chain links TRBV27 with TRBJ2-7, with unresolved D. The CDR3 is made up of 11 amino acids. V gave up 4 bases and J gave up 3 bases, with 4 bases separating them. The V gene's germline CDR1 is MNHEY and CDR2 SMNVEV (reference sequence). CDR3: CASSYNYEQYF. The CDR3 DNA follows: TGTGCCAGCAGTTATAACTACGAGCAGTACTTC.

CDR3 bases: TGTGCCAGCAGCTTAGGCCGGGTTAGCACAGATACGCAGTATTTT. It yields the protein CASSLGRVSTDTQYF. The chain couples TRBV7-8 to TRBJ2-3, with unresolved D. Germline assignment: CDR1 SGHVS and CDR2 FQNEAQ. The length of the CDR3 is 15 residues. V lost 1 base to trimming and J lost 0 bases, with 8 bases between them.

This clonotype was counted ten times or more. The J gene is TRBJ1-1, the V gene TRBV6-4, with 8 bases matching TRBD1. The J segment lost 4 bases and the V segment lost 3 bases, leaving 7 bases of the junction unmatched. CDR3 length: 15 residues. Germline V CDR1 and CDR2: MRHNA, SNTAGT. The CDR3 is CASSETGGFGTEAFF. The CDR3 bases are TGTGCCAGCAGTGAAACAGGGGGTTTCGGCACTGAAGCTTTCTTT.

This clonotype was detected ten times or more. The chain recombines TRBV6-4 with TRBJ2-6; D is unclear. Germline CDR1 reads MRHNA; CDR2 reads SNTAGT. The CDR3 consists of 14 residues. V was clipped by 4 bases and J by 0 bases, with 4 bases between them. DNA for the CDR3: TGTGCCAGCAGTGCCCTCTCTGGGGCCAACGTCCTGACTTTC. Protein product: CASSALSGANVLTF.

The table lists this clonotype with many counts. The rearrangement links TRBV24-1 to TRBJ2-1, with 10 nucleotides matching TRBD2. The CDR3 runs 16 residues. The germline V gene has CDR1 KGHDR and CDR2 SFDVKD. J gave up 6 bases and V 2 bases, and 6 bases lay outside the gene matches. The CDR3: CATSDSHGTSANEQFF. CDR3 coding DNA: TGTGCCACCAGTGATTCACATGGGACTAGCGCCAATGAGCAGTTCTTC.

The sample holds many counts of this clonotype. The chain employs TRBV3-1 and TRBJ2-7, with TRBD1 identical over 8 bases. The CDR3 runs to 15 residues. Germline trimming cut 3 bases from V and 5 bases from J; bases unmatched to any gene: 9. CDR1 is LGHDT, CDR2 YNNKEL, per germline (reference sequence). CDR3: CASSQHKTGVDEQYF. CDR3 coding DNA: TGTGCCAGCAGCCAGCATAAGACAGGGGTCGACGAGCAGTACTTC.

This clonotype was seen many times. The CDR3 loop is CASSHLGGIYNEQFF. The CDR3 nucleotides are TGCGCCAGCAGCCATCTAGGAGGGATTTACAATGAGCAGTTCTTC. This chain joins TRBV4-1 and TRBJ2-1, with TRBD2 as a possible D gene (6 bases). Trimming pared 3 bases from V and 4 bases from J, leaving 13 bases between. The germline V gene has CDR1 MGHRA and CDR2 YSYEKL. This CDR3 has 15 residues.

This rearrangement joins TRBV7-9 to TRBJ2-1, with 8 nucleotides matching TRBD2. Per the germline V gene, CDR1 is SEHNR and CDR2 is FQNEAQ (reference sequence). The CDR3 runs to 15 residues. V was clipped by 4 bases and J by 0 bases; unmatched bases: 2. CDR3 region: CASSSGGPSYNEQFF. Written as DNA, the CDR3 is TGTGCCAGCAGCTCGGGAGGGCCCTCCTACAATGAGCAGTTCTTC.

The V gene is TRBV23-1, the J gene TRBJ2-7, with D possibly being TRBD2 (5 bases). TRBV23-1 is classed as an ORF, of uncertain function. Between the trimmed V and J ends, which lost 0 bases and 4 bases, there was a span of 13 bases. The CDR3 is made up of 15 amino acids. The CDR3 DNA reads TGCGCCAGCAGTCAATCCGCCCGGACTTTATACGAGCAGTACTTC. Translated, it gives CASSQSARTLYEQYF.

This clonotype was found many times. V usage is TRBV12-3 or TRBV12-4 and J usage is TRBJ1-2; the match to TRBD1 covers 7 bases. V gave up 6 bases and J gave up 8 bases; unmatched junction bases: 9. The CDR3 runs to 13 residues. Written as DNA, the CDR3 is TGTGCCAGCAGCCCAGGGACAGCCCGGGGCTACACCTTC. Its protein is CASSPGTARGYTF.

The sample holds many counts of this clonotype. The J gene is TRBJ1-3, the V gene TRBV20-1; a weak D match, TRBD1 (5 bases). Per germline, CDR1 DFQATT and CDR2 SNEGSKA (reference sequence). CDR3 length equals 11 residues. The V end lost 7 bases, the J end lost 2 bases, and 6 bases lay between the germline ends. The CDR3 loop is CSGGTGNTIYF. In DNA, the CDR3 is TGCAGTGGGGGGACTGGAAACACCATATATTTT.

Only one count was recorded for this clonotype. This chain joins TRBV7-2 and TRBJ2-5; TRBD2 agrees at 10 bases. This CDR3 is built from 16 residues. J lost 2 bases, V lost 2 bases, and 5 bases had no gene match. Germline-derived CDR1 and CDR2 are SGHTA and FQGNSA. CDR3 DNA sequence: TGTGCCAGCAGCTTATTCGGACTAGCGGAACAAGAGACCCAGTACTTC. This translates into CASSLFGLAEQETQYF.

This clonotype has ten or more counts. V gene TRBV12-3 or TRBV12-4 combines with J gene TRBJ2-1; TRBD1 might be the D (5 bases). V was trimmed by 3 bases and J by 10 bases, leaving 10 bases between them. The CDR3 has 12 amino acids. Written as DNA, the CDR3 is TGTGCCAGCAGTTTTAGGCAGGGAGAGCAGTTCTTC. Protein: CASSFRQGEQFF.

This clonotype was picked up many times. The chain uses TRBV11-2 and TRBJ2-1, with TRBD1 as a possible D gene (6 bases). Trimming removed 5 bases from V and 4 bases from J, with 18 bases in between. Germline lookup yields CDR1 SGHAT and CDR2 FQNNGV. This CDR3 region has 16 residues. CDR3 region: CASSLSGQKGYNEQFF. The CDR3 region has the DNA TGTGCCAGCAGCCTGAGCGGACAGAAAGGTTACAATGAGCAGTTCTTC.

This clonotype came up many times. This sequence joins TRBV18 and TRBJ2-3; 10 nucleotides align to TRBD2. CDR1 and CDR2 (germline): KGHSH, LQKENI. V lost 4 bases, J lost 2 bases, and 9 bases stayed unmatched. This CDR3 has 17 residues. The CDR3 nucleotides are TGTGCCAGCTCACTCAGAGTCAGCGGGAGGGCCACAGATACGCAGTATTTT. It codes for CASSLRVSGRATDTQYF.

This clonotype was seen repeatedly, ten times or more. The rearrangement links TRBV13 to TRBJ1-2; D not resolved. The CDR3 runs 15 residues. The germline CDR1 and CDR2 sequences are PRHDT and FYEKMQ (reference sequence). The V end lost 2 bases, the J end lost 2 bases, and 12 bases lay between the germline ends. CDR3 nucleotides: TGTGCCAGCAGCTTAAGGATGCAGGAGAACTATGGCTACACCTTC. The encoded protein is CASSLRMQENYGYTF.

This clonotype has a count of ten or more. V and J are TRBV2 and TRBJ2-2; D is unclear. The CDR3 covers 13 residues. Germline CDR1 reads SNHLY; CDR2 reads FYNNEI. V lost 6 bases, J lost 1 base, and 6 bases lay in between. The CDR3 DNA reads TGTGCCAGCAGCATCAGGAACACCGGGGAGCTGTTTTTT. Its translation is CASSIRNTGELFF.

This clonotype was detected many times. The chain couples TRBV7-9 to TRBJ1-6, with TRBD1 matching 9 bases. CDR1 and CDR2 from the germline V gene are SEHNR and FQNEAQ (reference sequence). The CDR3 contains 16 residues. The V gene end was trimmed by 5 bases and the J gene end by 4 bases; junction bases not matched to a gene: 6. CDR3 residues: CASSIGQGTYNSPLHF. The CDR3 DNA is TGTGCCAGCAGCATAGGACAGGGGACGTATAATTCACCCCTCCACTTT.

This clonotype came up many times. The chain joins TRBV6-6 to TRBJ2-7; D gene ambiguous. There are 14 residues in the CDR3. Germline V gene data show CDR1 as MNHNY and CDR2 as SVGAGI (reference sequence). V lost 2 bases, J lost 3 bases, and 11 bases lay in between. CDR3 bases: TGTGCCAGCAGTTACCCCCCGGCCAACTACGAGCAGTACTTC. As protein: CASSYPPANYEQYF.

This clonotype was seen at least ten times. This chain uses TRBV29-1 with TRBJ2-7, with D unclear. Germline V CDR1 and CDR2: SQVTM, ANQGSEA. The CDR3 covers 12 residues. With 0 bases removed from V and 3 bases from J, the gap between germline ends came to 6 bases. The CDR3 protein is CSVEDGNYEQYF. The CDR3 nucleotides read TGCAGCGTTGAAGACGGTAACTACGAGCAGTACTTC.